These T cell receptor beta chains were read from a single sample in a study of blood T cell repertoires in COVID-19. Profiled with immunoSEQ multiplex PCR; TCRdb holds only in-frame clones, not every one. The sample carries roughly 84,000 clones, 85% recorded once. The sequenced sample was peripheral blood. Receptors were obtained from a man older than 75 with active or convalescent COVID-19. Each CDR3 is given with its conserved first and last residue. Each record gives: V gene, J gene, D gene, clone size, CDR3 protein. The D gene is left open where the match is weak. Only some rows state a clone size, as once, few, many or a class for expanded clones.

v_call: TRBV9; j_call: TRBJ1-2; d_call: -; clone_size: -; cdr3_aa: CASSVSGGNYGYTF
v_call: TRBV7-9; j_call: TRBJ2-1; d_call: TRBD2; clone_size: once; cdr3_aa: CASSFGLAGQFF
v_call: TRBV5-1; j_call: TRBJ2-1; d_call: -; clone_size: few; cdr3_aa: CASSLQPSNEQFF
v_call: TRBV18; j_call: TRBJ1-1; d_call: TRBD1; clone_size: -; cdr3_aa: CASSEDRMNTEAFF
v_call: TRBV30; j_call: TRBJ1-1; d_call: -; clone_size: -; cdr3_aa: CAWGRGGGPEAFF
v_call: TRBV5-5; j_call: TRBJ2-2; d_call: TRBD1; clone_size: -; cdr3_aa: CASSLRTGNTGELFF
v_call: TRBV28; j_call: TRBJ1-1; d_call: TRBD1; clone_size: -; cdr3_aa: CASKGAREAFF
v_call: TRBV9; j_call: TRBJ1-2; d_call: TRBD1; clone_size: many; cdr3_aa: CASSVGGQGDYGYTF
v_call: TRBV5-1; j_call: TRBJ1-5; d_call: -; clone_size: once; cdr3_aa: CASSLSPGNQPQHF
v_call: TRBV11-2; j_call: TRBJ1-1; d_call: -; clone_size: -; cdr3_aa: CASSNDADRRNTEAFF
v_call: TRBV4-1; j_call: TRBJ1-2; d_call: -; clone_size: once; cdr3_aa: CASSQGLGVVGYGYTF
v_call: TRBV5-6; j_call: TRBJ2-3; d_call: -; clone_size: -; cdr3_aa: CASSLLDTQYF
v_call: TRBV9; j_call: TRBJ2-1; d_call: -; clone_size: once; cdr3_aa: CASSVGQRVLFDEQFF
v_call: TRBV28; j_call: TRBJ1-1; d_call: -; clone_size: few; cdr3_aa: CASTPGGGLNTEAFF
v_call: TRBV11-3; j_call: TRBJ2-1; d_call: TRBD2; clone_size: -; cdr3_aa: CASSLGAGGDEQFF
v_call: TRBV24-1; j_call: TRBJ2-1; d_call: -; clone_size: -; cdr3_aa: CATSDLQVGSHEQFF
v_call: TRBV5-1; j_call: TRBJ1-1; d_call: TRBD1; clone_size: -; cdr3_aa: CASSLATGASTEAFF
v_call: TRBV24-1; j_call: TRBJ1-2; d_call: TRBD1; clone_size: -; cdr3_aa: CATSDTRGQGSRGYTF
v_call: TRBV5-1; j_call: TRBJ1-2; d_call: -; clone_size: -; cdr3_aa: CASSPWAGDSIGYTF
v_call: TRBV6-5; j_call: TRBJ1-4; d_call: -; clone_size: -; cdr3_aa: CASRRDATNEKLFF
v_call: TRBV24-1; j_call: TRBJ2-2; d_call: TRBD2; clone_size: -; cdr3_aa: CATSALGSGGGLAGELFF
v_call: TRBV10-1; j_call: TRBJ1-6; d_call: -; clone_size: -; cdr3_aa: CASSASNSPLHF
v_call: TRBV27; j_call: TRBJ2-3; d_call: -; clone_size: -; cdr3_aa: CASRSGTDTQYF
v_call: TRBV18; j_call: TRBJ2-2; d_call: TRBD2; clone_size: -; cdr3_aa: CASSPNLLAGAGELFF
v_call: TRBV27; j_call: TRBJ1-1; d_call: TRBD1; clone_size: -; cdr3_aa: CASRKDRGNTEAFF
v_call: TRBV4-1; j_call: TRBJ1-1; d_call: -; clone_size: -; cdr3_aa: CASSQLIQGTEAFF
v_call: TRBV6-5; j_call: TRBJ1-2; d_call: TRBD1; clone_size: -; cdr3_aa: CASRYTGGHGYTF
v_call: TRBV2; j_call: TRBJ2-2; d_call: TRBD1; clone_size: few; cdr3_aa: CASSPRTGHTGELFF
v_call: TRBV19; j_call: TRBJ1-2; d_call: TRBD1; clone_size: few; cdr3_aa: CASSIAYGGGGGYTF
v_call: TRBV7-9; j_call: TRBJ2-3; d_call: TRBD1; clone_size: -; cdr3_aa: CASSLGLGGTGADTQYF
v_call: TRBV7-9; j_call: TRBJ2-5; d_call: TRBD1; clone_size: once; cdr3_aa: CASSSPGTGWETQYF
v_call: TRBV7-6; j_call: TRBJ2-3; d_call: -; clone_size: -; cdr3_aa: CASSPPRGPDTQYF
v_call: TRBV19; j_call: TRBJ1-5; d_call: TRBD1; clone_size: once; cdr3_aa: CASSNRDSYNQPQHF
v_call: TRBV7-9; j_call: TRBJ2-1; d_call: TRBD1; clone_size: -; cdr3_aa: CASSAPRHTGTGHNEQFF
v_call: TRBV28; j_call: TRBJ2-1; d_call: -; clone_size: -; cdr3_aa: CASSRHGGAGEQFF
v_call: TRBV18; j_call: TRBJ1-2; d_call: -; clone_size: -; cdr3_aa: CASSSDTGGGYTF
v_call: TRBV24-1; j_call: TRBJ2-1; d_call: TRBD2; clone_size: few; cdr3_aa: CATALSGSNEQFF
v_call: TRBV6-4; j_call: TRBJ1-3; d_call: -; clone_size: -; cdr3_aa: CASSVELSGNTIYF
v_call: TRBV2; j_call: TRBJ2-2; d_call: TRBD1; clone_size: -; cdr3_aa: CASSDTGGNTGELFF
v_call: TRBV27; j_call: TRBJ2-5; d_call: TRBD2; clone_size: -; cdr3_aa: CASSPTAGGTETQYF
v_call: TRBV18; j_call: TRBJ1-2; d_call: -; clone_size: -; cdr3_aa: CASSLSGTQLYGYTF
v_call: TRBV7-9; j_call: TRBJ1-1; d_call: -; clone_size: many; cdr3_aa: CASSFGGGTEAFF
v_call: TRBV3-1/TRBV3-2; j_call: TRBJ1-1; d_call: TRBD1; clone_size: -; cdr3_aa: CASSQWGGTANSGDFF
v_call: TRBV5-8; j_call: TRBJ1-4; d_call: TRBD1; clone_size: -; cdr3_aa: CASSSRTGRREKLFF
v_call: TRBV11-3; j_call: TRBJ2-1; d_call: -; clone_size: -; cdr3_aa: CASSFQYEQFF
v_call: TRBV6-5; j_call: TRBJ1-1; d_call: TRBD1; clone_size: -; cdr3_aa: CASRTQGRGGTEAFF
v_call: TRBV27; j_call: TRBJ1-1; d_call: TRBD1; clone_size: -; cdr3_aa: CASSQRTGYTEAFF